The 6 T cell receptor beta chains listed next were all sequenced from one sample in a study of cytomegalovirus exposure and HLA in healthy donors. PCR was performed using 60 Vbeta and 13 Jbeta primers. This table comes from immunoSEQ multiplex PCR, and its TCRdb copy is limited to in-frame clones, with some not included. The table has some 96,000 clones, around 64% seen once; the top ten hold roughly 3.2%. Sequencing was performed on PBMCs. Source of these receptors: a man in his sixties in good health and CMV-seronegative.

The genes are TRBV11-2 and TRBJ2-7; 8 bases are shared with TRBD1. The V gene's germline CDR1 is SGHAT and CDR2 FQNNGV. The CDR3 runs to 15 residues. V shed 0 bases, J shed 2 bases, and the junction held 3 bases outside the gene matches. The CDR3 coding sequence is TGTGCCAGCAGCTTAGACAGGGGGCTTCCCTACGAGCAGTACTTC. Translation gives CASSLDRGLPYEQYF.

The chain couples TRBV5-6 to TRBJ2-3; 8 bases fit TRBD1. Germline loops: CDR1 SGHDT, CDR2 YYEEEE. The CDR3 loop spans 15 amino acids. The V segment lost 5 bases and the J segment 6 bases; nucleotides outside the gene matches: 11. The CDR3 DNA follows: TGTGCCAGCAGTTCTGGGACAGGCAATGGCGATACGCAGTATTTT. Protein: CASSSGTGNGDTQYF.

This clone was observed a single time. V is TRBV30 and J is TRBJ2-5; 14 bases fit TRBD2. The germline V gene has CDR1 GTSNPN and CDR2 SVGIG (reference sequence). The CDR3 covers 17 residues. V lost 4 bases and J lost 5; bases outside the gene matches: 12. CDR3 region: CAWKVGTSGSLLETQYF. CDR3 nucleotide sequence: TGTGCCTGGAAGGTAGGGACTAGCGGGAGTCTTTTGGAGACCCAGTACTTC.

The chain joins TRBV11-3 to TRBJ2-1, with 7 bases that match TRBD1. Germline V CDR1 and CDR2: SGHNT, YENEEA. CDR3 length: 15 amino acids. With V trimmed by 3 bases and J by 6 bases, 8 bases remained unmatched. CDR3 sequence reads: CASSFRQGPRNEQFF. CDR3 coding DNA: TGTGCCAGCAGCTTCCGACAGGGTCCTCGCAATGAGCAGTTCTTC.

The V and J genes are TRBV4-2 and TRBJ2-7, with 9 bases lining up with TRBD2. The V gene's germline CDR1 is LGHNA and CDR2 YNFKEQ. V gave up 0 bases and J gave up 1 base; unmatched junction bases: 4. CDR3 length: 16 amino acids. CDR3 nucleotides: TGTGCCAGCAGCCAAGAGCTAGCGGGATGGTCCTACGAGCAGTACTTC. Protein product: CASSQELAGWSYEQYF.

The CDR3 protein is CASSYSRDRVPYEQYF. DNA for the CDR3: TGTGCCAGCAGTTACTCTAGGGACAGGGTGCCCTACGAGCAGTACTTC. The chain links TRBV6-8 to TRBJ2-7, with 9 bases identical to TRBD1. V gave up 0 bases and J gave up 2 bases; unmatched junction bases: 5. The CDR3 consists of 16 residues. Germline CDR1 MNHGY, CDR2 SAAAGT.